This T cell receptor beta chain stems from a study of Tregs in tolerant kidney transplant recipients. Notes on the study in general: Expanding Tregs on activated donor B cells appeared to best identify donor-specific TCRbeta clones.

Details on this clone: Its antigen is undetermined.

Clones were sequenced by immunoSEQ multiplex PCR, and TCRdb holds only the in-frame ones, with some missing. There are 200,000 to 300,000 clones in the sample; 84% occur only once, and 0.64% lies in the top ten. CDR3 size: 12 residues. Germline V CDR1 and CDR2: SGHAT, FQNNGV. Trimming stripped 5 bases from V and 6 bases from J, with 11 bases between. The sample was CD4+ T cells from blood. The chain combines TRBV11-2 with TRBJ2-7; a weak D match, TRBD2 (6 bases). The TCR originated in a human donor in good health. The CDR3, as DNA: TGTGCCAGCAGCCGGTTGGGAGGCGAGCAGTACTTC. Protein: CASSRLGGEQYF.